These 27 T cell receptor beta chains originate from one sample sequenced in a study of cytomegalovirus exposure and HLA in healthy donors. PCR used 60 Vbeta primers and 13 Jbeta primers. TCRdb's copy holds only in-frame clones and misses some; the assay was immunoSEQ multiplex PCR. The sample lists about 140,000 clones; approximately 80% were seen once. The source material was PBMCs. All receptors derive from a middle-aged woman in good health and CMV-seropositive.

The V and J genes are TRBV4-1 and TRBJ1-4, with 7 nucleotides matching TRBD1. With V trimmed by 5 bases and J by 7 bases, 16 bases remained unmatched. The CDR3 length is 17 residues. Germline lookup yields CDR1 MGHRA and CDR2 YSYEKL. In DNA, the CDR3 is TGCGCCAGCAGCTCCCGGACAGGCTCGATACGGGTTGAAAAACTGTTTTTT. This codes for CASSSRTGSIRVEKLFF.

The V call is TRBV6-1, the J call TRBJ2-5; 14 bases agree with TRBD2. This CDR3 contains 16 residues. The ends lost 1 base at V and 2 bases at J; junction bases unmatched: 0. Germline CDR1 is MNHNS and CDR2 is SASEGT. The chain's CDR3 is CASSEGTSGRQETQYF. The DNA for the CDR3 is TGTGCCAGCAGTGAAGGGACTAGCGGGAGGCAAGAGACCCAGTACTTC.

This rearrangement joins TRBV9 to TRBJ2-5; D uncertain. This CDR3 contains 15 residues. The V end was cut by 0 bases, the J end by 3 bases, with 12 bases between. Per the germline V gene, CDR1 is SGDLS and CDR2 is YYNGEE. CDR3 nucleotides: TGTGCCAGCAGCGTAGACGGGTTTATCGAAGAGACCCAGTACTTC. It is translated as CASSVDGFIEETQYF. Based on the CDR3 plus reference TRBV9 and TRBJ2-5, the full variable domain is DSGVTQTPKHLITATGQRVTLRCSPRSGDLSVYWYQQSLDQGLQFLIQYYNGEERAKGNILERFSAQQFPDLHSELNLSSLELGDSALYFCASSVDGFIEETQYFGPGTRLLVL.

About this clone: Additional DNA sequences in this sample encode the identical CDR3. The CDR3 sequence: CASSQGRNQPQHF. The CDR3 bases are TGCGCCAGCAGCCAAGGCAGAAATCAGCCCCAGCATTTT. The rearrangement joins TRBV4-1 to TRBJ1-5; D is undetermined. Trimming removed 1 base from V and 4 bases from J, with 5 bases in between. CDR1 MGHRA and CDR2 YSYEKL come from the germline V gene. The CDR3 contains 13 residues.

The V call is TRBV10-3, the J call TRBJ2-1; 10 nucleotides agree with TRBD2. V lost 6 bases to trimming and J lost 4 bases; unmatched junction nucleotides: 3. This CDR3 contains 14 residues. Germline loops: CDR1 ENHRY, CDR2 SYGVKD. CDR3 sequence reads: CAIRGTSDYNEQFF. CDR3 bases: TGTGCCATCAGGGGGACTAGCGATTACAATGAGCAGTTCTTC.

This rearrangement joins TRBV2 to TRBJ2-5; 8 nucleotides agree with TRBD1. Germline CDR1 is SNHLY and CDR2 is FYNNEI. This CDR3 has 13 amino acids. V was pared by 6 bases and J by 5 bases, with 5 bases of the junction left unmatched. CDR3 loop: CASRSGGSETQYF. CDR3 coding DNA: TGTGCCAGCAGATCAGGGGGCAGTGAGACCCAGTACTTC.

CDR3 DNA: TGTGCCAGCAGCACGCTAGCGGGGGCGTACAATGAGCAGTTCTTC. Translating gives CASSTLAGAYNEQFF. The chain employs TRBV7-2 and TRBJ2-1; 10 bases match TRBD2. The V gene's germline CDR1 is SGHTA and CDR2 FQGNSA. J lost 4 bases, V lost 5 bases, and 5 bases had no gene match. This CDR3 spans 15 amino acids. The complete variable domain, with remaining parts taken from reference TRBV7-2 and TRBJ2-1, reads GAGVSQSPSNKVTEKGKDVELRCDPISGHTALYWYRQSLGQGLEFLIYFQGNSAPDKSGLPSDRFSAERTGGSVSTLTIQRTQQEDSAVYLCASSTLAGAYNEQFFGPGTRLTVL.

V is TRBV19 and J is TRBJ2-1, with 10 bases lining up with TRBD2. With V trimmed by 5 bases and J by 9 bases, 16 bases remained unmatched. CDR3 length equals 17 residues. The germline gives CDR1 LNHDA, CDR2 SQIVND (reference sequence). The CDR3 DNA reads TGTGCCAGTAGTTCCCGACTAGCGGGTGGGTCGTTGGGTGAGCAGTTCTTC. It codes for CASSSRLAGGSLGEQFF.

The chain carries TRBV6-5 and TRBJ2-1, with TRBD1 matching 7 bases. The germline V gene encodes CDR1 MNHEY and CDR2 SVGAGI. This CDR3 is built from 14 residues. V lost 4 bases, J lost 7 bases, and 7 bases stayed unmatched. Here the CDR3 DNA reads TGTGCCAGCAGTTTCACCGGGACAGTAAATGAGCAGTTCTTC. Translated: CASSFTGTVNEQFF.

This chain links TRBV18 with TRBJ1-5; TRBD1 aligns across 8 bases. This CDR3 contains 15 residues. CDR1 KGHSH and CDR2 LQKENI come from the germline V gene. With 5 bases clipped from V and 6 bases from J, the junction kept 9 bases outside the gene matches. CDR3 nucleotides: TGTGCCAGCTCATCAATGACAGGGGCGGGTCAGCCCCAGCATTTT. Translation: CASSSMTGAGQPQHF. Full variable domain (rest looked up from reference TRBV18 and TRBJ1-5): NAGVMQNPRHLVRRRGQEARLRCSPMKGHSHVYWYRQLPEEGLKFMVYLQKENIIDESGMPKERFSAEFPKEGPSILRIQQVVRGDSAAYFCASSSMTGAGQPQHFGDGTRLSIL.

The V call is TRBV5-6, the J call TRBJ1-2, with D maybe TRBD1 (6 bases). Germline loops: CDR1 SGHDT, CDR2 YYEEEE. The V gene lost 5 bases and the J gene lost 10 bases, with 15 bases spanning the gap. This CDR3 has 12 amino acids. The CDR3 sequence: CASSSGTKHYTF. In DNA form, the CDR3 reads TGTGCCAGCAGTTCCGGGACAAAACACTACACCTTC. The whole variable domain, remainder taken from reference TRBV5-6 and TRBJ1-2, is DAGVTQSPTHLIKTRGQQVTLRCSPKSGHDTVSWYQQALGQGPQFIFQYYEEEERQRGNFPDRFSGHQFPNYSSELNVNALLLGDSALYLCASSSGTKHYTFGSGTRLTVV.

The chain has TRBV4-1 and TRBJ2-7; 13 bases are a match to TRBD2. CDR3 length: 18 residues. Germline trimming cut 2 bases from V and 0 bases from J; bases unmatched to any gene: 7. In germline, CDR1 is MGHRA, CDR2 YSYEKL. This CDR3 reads CASSQRTSGSGGSYEQYF. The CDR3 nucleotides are TGCGCCAGCAGCCAACGGACTAGCGGGAGTGGAGGCTCCTACGAGCAGTACTTC.

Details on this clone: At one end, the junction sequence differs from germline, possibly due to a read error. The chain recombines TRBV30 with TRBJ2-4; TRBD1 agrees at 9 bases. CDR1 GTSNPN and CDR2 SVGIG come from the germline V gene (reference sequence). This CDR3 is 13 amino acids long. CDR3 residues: CAWSPGQGGRRNF. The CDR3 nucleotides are TGTGCCTGGAGCCCGGGACAGGGCGGGCGTAGAAACTTC.

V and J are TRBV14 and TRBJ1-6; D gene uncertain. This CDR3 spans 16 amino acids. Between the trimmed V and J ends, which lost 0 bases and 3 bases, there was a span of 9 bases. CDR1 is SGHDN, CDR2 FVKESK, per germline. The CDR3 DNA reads TGTGCCAGCAGCCAAGAGGGCCGTTACTATAATTCACCCCTCCACTTT. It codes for CASSQEGRYYNSPLHF.

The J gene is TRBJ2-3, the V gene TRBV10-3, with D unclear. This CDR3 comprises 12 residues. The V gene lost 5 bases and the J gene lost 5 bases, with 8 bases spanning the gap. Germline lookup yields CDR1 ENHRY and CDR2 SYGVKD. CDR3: CAISLERDTQYF. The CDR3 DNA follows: TGTGCCATCAGTCTAGAGAGAGATACGCAGTATTTT.

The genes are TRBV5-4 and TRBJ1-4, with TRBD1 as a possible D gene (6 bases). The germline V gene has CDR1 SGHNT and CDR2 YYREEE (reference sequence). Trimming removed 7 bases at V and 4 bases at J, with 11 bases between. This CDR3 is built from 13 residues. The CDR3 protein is CASQGQNNEKLFF. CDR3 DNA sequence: TGTGCCAGCCAAGGACAGAATAATGAAAAACTGTTTTTT.

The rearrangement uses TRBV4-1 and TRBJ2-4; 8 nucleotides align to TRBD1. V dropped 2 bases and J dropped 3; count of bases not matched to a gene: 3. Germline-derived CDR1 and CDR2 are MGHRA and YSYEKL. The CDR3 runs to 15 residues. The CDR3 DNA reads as TGCGCCAGCAGCCAACCCAGGGGGCGCAAAAACATTCAGTACTTC. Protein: CASSQPRGRKNIQYF.

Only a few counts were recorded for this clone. The CDR3 sequence is CASSYSLAGNEQFF. DNA of the CDR3: TGTGCCAGCAGTTACTCCCTAGCGGGGAATGAGCAGTTCTTC. V and J are TRBV6-6 and TRBJ2-1; TRBD2 aligns across 9 bases. V shed 0 bases, J shed 7 bases, and the junction held 1 base outside the gene matches. Germline V gene sequence: CDR1 MNHNY, CDR2 SVGAGI (reference sequence). This CDR3 spans 14 amino acids.

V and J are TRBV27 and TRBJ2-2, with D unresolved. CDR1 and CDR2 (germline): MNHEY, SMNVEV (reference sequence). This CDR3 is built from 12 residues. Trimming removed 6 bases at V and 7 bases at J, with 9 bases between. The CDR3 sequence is CASSPFIGELFF. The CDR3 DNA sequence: TGTGCCAGCAGCCCCTTTATCGGGGAGCTGTTTTTT.

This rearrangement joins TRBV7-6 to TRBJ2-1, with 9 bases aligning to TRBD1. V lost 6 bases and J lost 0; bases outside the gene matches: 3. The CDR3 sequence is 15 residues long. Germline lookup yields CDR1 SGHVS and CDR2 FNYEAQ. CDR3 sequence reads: CASSRDRDSYNEQFF. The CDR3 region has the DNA TGTGCCAGCAGTCGGGACAGGGACTCCTACAATGAGCAGTTCTTC.

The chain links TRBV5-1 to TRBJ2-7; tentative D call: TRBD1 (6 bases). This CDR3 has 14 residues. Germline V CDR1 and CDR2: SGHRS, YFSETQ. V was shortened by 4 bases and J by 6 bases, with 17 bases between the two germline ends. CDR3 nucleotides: TGCGCCAGCAGCCTTTCACCAGGGGAAGGCGAGCAGTACTTC. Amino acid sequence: CASSLSPGEGEQYF. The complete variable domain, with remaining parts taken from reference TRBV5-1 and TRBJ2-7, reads KAGVTQTPRYLIKTRGQQVTLSCSPISGHRSVSWYQQTPGQGLQFLFEYFSETQRNKGNFPGRFSGRQFSNSRSEMNVSTLELGDSALYLCASSLSPGEGEQYFGPGTRLTVT.

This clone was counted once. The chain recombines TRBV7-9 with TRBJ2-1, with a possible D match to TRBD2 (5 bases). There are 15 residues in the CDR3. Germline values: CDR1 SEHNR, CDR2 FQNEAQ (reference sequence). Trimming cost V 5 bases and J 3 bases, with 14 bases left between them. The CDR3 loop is CASSPRGGSYNEQFF. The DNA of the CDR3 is TGTGCCAGCAGCCCCCGTGGAGGCAGCTACAATGAGCAGTTCTTC.

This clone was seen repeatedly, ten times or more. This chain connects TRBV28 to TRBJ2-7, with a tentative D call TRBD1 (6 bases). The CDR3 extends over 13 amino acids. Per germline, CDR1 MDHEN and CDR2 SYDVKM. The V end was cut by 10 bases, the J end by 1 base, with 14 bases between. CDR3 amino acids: CATRSTGSYEQYF. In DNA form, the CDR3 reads TGTGCCACCCGATCCACAGGGTCCTACGAGCAGTACTTC.

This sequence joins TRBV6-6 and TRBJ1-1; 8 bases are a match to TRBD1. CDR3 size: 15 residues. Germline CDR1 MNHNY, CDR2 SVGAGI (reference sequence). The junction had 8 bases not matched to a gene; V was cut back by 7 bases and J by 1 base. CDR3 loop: CASTHGQGRNTEAFF. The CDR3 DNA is TGTGCCAGCACTCACGGACAGGGACGGAACACTGAAGCTTTCTTT.

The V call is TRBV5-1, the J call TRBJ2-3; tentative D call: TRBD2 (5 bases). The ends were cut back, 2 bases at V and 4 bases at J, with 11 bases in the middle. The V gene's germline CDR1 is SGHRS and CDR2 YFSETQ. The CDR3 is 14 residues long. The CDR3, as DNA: TGCGCCAGCAGCTTCGAACTAGGCTCAGATACGCAGTATTTT. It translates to CASSFELGSDTQYF.

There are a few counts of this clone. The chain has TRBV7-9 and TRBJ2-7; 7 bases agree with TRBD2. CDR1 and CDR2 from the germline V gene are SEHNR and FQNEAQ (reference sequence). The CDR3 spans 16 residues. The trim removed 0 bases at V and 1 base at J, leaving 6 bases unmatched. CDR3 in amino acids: CASSLARSGGSYEQYF. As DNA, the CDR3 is TGTGCCAGCAGCTTAGCGCGTTCGGGAGGTTCCTACGAGCAGTACTTC.

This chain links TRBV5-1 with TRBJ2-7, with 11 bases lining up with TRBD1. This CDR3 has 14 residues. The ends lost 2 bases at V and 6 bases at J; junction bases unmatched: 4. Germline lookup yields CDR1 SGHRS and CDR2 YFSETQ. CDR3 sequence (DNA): TGCGCCAGCAGCTTCTCCGGGACAGGGGGCGAGCAGTACTTC. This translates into CASSFSGTGGEQYF.